A single T cell receptor beta chain is shown here with its context. This clone has a single count. No antigen is known for it. Within one base of it there is no much larger clone, and no base qualities were kept. The CDR3 spans 17 residues, from the cysteine through the phenylalanine. The DNA shown is the 51-base CDR3, in frame from base 1. After removal of 5 bases from V and 4 bases from J, the junction retains 9 bases not matched to a gene. The germline V gene yields SGHRS for CDR1 and YFSETQ for CDR2. TCR CDR3 regions were amplified from genomic DNA by multiplex PCR using the deep immunoSEQ assay. For each cell subset, the extracted genomic DNA was distributed evenly across all wells of several immunoSEQ 96-well plates, and each plate served as one replicate. Each replicate PCR for unsorted PBMC received about 300 ng genomic DNA, equal to 30,000 to 35,000 T cell genomes. Unsorted PBMC genomic DNA was sequenced across ten immunoSEQ deep assay plates. Purified libraries were quantified with a Qubit 3.0 fluorometer, sized on a Bioanalyzer 2100, and re-quantified with the KAPA Library Quantification kit. A separate single-read 150-cycle Illumina NextSeq 550 flow cell was used to sequence each immunoSEQ 96-well plate. The authors' pipeline ran thus. Because the immunoSEQ output included only junctional sequences and no quality scores, the filtering could not be the same as the filtering used for full-length reads. Sequences were annotated with PyIR, a Python wrapper for IgBLAST v1.9, using IMGT germline references to assign V/J genes and CDR3. Reads were filtered out if the reads had weak V/J assignments (E-value above 1e-6), no CDR3, stop codons, out-of-frame junctions, or ambiguous translated residues. V3J clonotypes were defined as sequences sharing an identical inferred V gene, J gene, and CDR3 amino acid sequence. Percentage overlap between repertoires was calculated by dividing the number of shared unique clonotypes by the size of the smaller repertoire. Richness of each repertoire was evaluated using RTK rarefaction, the Chao1 estimator, and Recon v2.1 estimates of unobserved clonotypes. TCRdb obtained this table from immuneACCESS and retained in-frame rearrangements with V and J assigned. These tables miss some clones; where compared with another copy, unresolved V genes account for less than half of the shortfall, and the remainder is unexplained. V and J calls and clone size are given by that table; D and trimming were obtained from the DNA. A total of about half a million clones appear in this sample, approximately 84% of them only once. The ten largest clonotypes hold more than 9.5% of the sample.

Donors were healthy HIV-negative adults with no recently reported acute infections or vaccinations. Only Caucasian adults living in Nashville, Tennessee, USA were represented among the donors. In the unsorted samples, 90 million or so PBMCs were counted, and genomic DNA was extracted using the QIAamp DNA Blood Mini kit. After blood collection by leukapheresis, PBMCs were isolated using Ficoll-Histopaque density gradient centrifugation and then cryopreserved in the vapor phase of liquid nitrogen. The data derive from a study of shared clonotypes between healthy human individuals (TCRdb year 2020). Looking at the study overall: The cohort comprised a couple of women and a few men aged 18 to 49 years. To estimate repertoire size and how much clonotypes are shared between individuals, the study performed deep sequencing of blood TCR repertoires from roughly five healthy adults. Different laboratories and diverse techniques were used to prepare libraries and sequence TCR repertoires, to increase sequencing depth and limit assay-specific biases. Each donor's leukapheresis produced roughly between roughly 0.85 and 9 billion PBMCs.

Summary of the overall study and its limitations: The small number of donors limited the genetic and exposure-history diversity represented. Sampling was restricted to blood, and TCR repertoires in tissue are likely to differ from TCR repertoires in blood. Based on pairwise subsampling, the degree of clonotype sharing among donors was expected to be affected by sequencing depth.

The specimen sequenced was PBMCs. This chain is built from TRBV5-1 and TRBJ2-3; TRBD2 lines up with 14 middle nucleotides. This receptor was taken from a woman between 40 and 55 years old in good health. Some clones in this sample may be carry-over from other donors' samples. The bases read TGCGCCAGCAGATCCGGGACTAGCGGGAGACCGCCAGATACGCAGTATTTT. It translates to CASRSGTSGRPPDTQYF.